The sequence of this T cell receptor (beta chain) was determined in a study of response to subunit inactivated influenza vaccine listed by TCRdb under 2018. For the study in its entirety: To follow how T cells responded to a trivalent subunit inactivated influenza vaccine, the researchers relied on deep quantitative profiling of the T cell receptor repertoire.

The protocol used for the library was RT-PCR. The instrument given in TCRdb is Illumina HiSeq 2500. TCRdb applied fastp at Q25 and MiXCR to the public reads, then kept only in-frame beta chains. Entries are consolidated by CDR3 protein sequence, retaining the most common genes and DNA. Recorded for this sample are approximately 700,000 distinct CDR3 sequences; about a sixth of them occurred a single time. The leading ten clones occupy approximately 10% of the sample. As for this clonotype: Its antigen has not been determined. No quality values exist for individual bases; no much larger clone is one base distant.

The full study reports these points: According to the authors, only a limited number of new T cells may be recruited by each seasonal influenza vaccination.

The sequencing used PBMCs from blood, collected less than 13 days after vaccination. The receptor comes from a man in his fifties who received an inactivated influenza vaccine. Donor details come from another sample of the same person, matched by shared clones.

In nucleotides, the sequence is TGTGCCAGCACCCCGAGGGGGGAAACTCGGGCCAACGTCCTGACTTTC. The resulting protein is CASTPRGETRANVLTF. The V gene is TRBV28 and the J gene is TRBJ2-6; the D segment is perhaps TRBD1 or TRBD2, each sharing 6 matched bases. The cysteine opens and the phenylalanine closes a CDR3 of 16 amino acids. Only the CDR3 region is kept as DNA, spanning 48 bases read in frame from base 1. The germline V gene specifies MDHEN as CDR1 and SYDVKM as CDR2. The V end loses 7 bases and the J end loses 5 bases, and a stretch of 18 bases separates them.